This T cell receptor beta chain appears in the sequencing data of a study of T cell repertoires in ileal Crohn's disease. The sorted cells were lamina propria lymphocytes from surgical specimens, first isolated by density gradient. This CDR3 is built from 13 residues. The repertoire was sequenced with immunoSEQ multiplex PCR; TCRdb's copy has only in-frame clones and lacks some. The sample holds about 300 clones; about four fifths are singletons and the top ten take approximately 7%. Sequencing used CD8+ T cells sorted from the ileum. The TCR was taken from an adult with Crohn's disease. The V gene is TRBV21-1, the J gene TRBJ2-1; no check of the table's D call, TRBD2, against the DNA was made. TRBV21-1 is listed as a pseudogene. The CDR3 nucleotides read TGTGCCAGCAGCTCCCGGGGTGGGGATGAGCAGTTCTTC. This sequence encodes CASSSRGGDEQFF.